The rows below give T cell receptor beta chains drawn from one sample of a study of blood T cell repertoires in COVID-19. Only in-frame clones appear in the TCRdb table, and some are missing; sequencing was by immunoSEQ multiplex PCR. Among under 35,000 clones listed, 85% were seen once. Source material: peripheral blood. The receptors here all came from a human donor in a cohort sampled during active COVID-19. CDR3s include the opening cysteine and the closing phenylalanine or tryptophan. D genes are given only for firm matches. A clone size is listed for some rows: how often the clone was seen (once, few, many), or a class if it is expanded.

D,V,size,J,DNA,CDR3
-,TRBV9,-,TRBJ1-6,TGTGCCAGCAGCGTAGCCCAGGGGAACTCACCCCTCCACTTT,CASSVAQGNSPLHF
TRBD1,TRBV28,-,TRBJ1-2,TGTGCCAGCAGTTCTCCCCGCCTGGACAGGGATAACTATGGCTACACCTTC,CASSSPRLDRDNYGYTF
TRBD2,TRBV5-1,-,TRBJ2-3,TGCGCCAGCAGCCCGAGACTAGCGGGTACCACAGATACGCAGTATTTT,CASSPRLAGTTDTQYF
-,TRBV5-4,-,TRBJ2-6,TGTGCCAGCAGCACCGACAAGTCTGGGGCCAACGTCCTGACTTTC,CASSTDKSGANVLTF
-,TRBV18,-,TRBJ2-6,TGTGCCAGCTCGCCGGTCTCCTCTGGGGCCAACGTCCTGACTTTC,CASSPVSSGANVLTF
TRBD2,TRBV2,-,TRBJ2-1,TGTGCCGGCAGGGAGGGGACTAGCGAGTACAACAATGAGCAGTTCTTC,CAGREGTSEYNNEQFF
-,TRBV7-2,-,TRBJ2-5,TGTGCCAGCAGCCCTCCCCCGGACTGGCGACGGGAGACCCAGTACTTC,CASSPPPDWRRETQYF
-,TRBV7-3,-,TRBJ2-7,TGTGCCAGCAGCAACTCTAGGGGCCACGAGCAGTACTTC,CASSNSRGHEQYF
-,TRBV28,-,TRBJ2-1,TGTGCCAGCAGTAAAGCGGCGGCCTACAATGAGCAGTTCTTC,CASSKAAAYNEQFF
TRBD1,TRBV5-1,-,TRBJ2-2,TGCGCCAGCAGCTCCGGGACAGGGAACACCGGGGAGCTGTTTTTT,CASSSGTGNTGELFF
-,TRBV28,-,TRBJ2-7,TGTGCCATCGGGTTCTTTGGCAACGAGCAGTACTTC,CAIGFFGNEQYF
TRBD2,TRBV5-1,-,TRBJ2-1,TGCGCCAGCGCGCTTTTGGCGCGGGAGGCCCCTCAGTTCTTC,CASALLAREAPQFF
-,TRBV7-2,-,TRBJ2-1,TGTGCCAGCAGCTCCCGTTCCGATGAGCAGTTCTTC,CASSSRSDEQFF
-,TRBV11-2,-,TRBJ1-1,TGTGCCACCGAACAGGCCAGGAACACTGAAGCTTTCTTT,CATEQARNTEAFF
-,TRBV9,-,TRBJ2-3,TGTGCCAGCAGCCTCGTGCAGGGGCCTTGGGGGAGCACAGATACGCAGTATTTT,CASSLVQGPWGSTDTQYF
TRBD1,TRBV9,-,TRBJ2-7,TGTGCCAGCAGCGTTTTAGGACAGGGGGCAGGCGAGCAGTACTTC,CASSVLGQGAGEQYF
TRBD1,TRBV10-2,-,TRBJ1-6,TGCGCCAGCAGTGAGTCTTCCGGGACAGGGAACCACTTT,CASSESSGTGNHF
-,TRBV30,-,TRBJ2-3,TGTGCCTGGAGTAGGAAGGCCCTAGGGGGCACAGATACGCAGTATTTT,CAWSRKALGGTDTQYF
-,TRBV5-6,-,TRBJ2-7,TGTGCCAGCAGCTTGAGGAGGAATTACGAGCAGTACTTC,CASSLRRNYEQYF
-,TRBV7-9,-,TRBJ2-7,TGTGCCAGCAGCTTAGTCCCTGACAGCCTCCTGGTGTACGAGCAGTACTTC,CASSLVPDSLLVYEQYF
TRBD2,TRBV11-2,-,TRBJ2-1,TGTGCCAGCAGCCCTTCCCGGACTAGCGGTTCCTACAATGAGCAGTTCTTC,CASSPSRTSGSYNEQFF
-,TRBV19,once,TRBJ1-3,TGTGCCAGTAGTATCCCTCCGACATCTACTGGAAACACCATATATTTT,CASSIPPTSTGNTIYF
-,TRBV11-2,-,TRBJ2-7,TGTGCCAGCAGCTCCCTAGGGAAGGGGGCGGGAGGTGTATCCTACGAGCAGTACTTC,CASSSLGKGAGGVSYEQYF
-,TRBV19,-,TRBJ2-6,TGTGCCAGTAGTACGCAGGCTGGGGCCAACGTCCTGACTTTC,CASSTQAGANVLTF
TRBD1,TRBV19,-,TRBJ2-7,TGTGCCAGTAGTATCCGTGACAGGGCCTACGAGCAGTACTTC,CASSIRDRAYEQYF
TRBD2,TRBV2,-,TRBJ2-5,TGTGCCAGCAGTGAAAGGCGGGAGGGCCGCGAGACCCAGTACTTC,CASSERREGRETQYF
-,TRBV3-1/TRBV3-2,-,TRBJ2-7,TGTGCCAGCAGCCAAGTAGGGGCAGCCCCCTCCTACGAGCAGTACTTC,CASSQVGAAPSYEQYF
TRBD1,TRBV9,-,TRBJ1-4,TGTGCCAGCAGCCGGGAATACGGGACAGTCTTTTTT,CASSREYGTVFF
TRBD2,TRBV27,-,TRBJ2-5,TGTGCCAGCCGGGGGGGGAACCAAGAGACCCAGTACTTC,CASRGGNQETQYF
-,TRBV6-6,-,TRBJ1-3,TGTGCCAGCAGTGGTACAGGGTTTGGAAACACCATATATTTT,CASSGTGFGNTIYF
TRBD2,TRBV5-5,-,TRBJ2-5,TGTGCCAGCAGACCACTAGCGGGGTTCGAAAAGACCCAGTACTTC,CASRPLAGFEKTQYF
-,TRBV10-1,-,TRBJ1-1,TGCGCCAGCAGTGACCACACCTCGAACACTGAAGCTTTCTTT,CASSDHTSNTEAFF
-,TRBV13,-,TRBJ2-5,TGTGCCAGCAGCTTAGGCGAAACCACAGGGCAAGAGACCCAGTACTTC,CASSLGETTGQETQYF
TRBD1,TRBV11-2,-,TRBJ1-6,TGTGCCAGCAGCCCCGGACAGGGGATTTCACCCCTCCACTTT,CASSPGQGISPLHF
TRBD1,TRBV3-1/TRBV3-2,-,TRBJ1-3,TGTGCCAGCAGCCCGGGACAGGCGCTCTCTGGAAACACCATATATTTT,CASSPGQALSGNTIYF
-,TRBV28,-,TRBJ1-2,TGTGCCAGCAGTCCCCAGTACCCCCTCTTCACCTTC,CASSPQYPLFTF
TRBD1,TRBV27,-,TRBJ2-7,TGTGCCAGCAGTCCCGAGGGACAGAGACTTCCCTACGAGCAGTACTTC,CASSPEGQRLPYEQYF
-,TRBV6-6,-,TRBJ1-1,TGTGCCAGCACCCTACGTCTCCCGAATGAAGCTTTCTTT,CASTLRLPNEAFF
-,TRBV2,-,TRBJ1-2,TGTGCCAGCAGGCGGGAGGTTAACTATGGCTACACCTTC,CASRREVNYGYTF
TRBD1,TRBV5-8,-,TRBJ2-7,TGTGCCAGCAGCTTGGGACAGGGGTGGGAGCAGTACTTC,CASSLGQGWEQYF
TRBD1,TRBV5-1,-,TRBJ1-5,TGCGCCAGCAGCGCGGGACAGGGATCGCCCCAGCATTTT,CASSAGQGSPQHF
TRBD2,TRBV7-9,-,TRBJ2-1,TGTGCCAGCAGCTTATGGCCTAGCGGGCGTCGGGGTGAGCAGTTCTTC,CASSLWPSGRRGEQFF
-,TRBV11-2,-,TRBJ1-4,TGTGCCAGCAGCTCTAGCAGGAAAGGGCTTAATGAAAAACTGTTTTTT,CASSSSRKGLNEKLFF
-,TRBV11-3,-,TRBJ2-5,TGTGCCAGCAGCTTAGAAGGAGGGGCAGGCGAGACCCAGTACTTC,CASSLEGGAGETQYF
-,TRBV28,-,TRBJ2-7,TGTGCCAGCAGTTTTGACGGCGGGGACGAGCAGTACTTC,CASSFDGGDEQYF
-,TRBV11-3,-,TRBJ2-7,TGTGCCAGCAGCTTATACCACGGAGACGAGCAGTACTTC,CASSLYHGDEQYF
TRBD1,TRBV5-1,-,TRBJ1-1,TGCGCCAGCAGCTCCGGACAGGGGGCGACCACTGAAGCTTTCTTT,CASSSGQGATTEAFF
-,TRBV9,-,TRBJ2-7,TGTGCCAGCAGCGTAGGCAGCGTTTCCTACGAGCAGTACTTC,CASSVGSVSYEQYF
TRBD1,TRBV6-5,-,TRBJ1-2,TGTGCCAGCAGAACAGGGGGGGGCAAAAACTATGGCTACACCTTC,CASRTGGGKNYGYTF
-,TRBV11-2,-,TRBJ1-2,TGTGCCAGCAGCTTGGGGGGTCTGTTCGGCTACACCTTC,CASSLGGLFGYTF
-,TRBV19,-,TRBJ1-5,TGTGCCAGTAGTATAGACGGGGGACCCAATCAGCCCCAGCATTTT,CASSIDGGPNQPQHF
-,TRBV18,-,TRBJ2-7,TGTGCCAGCTCACCACCCCCGGCGGCCCACTACGAGCAGTACTTC,CASSPPPAAHYEQYF
TRBD1,TRBV7-6,-,TRBJ2-3,TGTGCCAGCAGCTTCTTGGACAGGGAATGGGCAGATACGCAGTATTTT,CASSFLDREWADTQYF
TRBD1,TRBV11-2,-,TRBJ2-5,TGTGCCAGCAGGGGACAGTCCTACCAAGAGACCCAGTACTTC,CASRGQSYQETQYF
-,TRBV11-2,-,TRBJ2-3,TGTGCCAGCAGCTTAGCTATCGGGGGGCTAGCAGATACGCAGTATTTT,CASSLAIGGLADTQYF
TRBD2,TRBV28,-,TRBJ2-1,TGTGCCAGCAGTTGGCGGACAGGGGCTAGCGGGAGGGAAAGGGGTGAGCAGTTCTTC,CASSWRTGASGRERGEQFF
-,TRBV27,once,TRBJ2-4,TGTGCCAGCAGTCCGGTGGGGGGGCTGGGGGCCAAAAACATTCAGTACTTC,CASSPVGGLGAKNIQYF
TRBD1,TRBV11-2,-,TRBJ2-1,TGTGCCAGCAGCTACGGACAGGGGGGCAATGAGCAGTTCTTC,CASSYGQGGNEQFF